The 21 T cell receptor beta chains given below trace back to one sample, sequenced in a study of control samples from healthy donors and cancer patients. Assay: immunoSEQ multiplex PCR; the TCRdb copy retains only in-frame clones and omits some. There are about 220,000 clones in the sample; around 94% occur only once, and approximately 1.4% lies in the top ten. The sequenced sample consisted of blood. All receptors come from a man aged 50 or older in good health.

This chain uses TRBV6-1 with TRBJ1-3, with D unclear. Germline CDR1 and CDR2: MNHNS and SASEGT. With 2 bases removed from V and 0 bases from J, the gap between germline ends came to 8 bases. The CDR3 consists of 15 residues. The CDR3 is CASSEKFRSGNTIYF. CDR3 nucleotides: TGTGCCAGCAGTGAAAAGTTCCGCTCTGGAAACACCATATATTTT.

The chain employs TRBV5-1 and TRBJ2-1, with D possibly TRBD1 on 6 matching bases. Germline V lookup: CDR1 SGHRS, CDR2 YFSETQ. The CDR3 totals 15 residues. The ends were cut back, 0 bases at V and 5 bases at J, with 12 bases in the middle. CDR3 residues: CASSLGTGKNNEQFF. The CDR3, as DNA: TGCGCCAGCAGCTTGGGAACAGGGAAGAACAATGAGCAGTTCTTC.

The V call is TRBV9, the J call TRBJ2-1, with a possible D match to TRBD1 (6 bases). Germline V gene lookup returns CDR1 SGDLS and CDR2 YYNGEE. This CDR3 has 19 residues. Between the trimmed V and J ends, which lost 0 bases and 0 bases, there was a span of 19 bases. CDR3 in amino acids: CASSVGVGERGNSYNEQFF. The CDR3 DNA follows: TGTGCCAGCAGCGTAGGAGTGGGAGAGAGGGGGAACTCCTACAATGAGCAGTTCTTC. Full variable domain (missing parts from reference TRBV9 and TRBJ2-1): DSGVTQTPKHLITATGQRVTLRCSPRSGDLSVYWYQQSLDQGLQFLIQYYNGEERAKGNILERFSAQQFPDLHSELNLSSLELGDSALYFCASSVGVGERGNSYNEQFFGPGTRLTVL.

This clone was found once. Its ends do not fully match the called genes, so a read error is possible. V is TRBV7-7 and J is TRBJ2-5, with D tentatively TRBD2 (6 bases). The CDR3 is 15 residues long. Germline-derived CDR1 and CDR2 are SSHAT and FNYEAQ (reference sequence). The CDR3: CASSLAAGWKETQYF. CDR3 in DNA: TGTGCTAGCAGCTTAGCGGCAGGGTGGAAAGAGACCCAGTACTTC.

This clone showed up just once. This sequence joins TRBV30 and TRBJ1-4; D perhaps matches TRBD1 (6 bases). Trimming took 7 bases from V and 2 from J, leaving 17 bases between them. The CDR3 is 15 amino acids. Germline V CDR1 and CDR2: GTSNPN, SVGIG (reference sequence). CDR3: CALLPWGLTNEKLFF. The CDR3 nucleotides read TGTGCCTTACTACCGTGGGGGCTGACTAATGAAAAACTGTTTTTT.

The CDR3 loop reads CATGGTAYGYTF. The CDR3 DNA reads TGTGCCACCGGGGGGACAGCCTATGGCTACACCTTC. The rearrangement uses TRBV24-1 and TRBJ1-2; 7 nucleotides match TRBD1. The germline V gene encodes CDR1 KGHDR and CDR2 SFDVKD. Germline trimming cut 9 bases from V and 4 bases from J; bases unmatched to any gene: 4. The CDR3 length is 12 residues.

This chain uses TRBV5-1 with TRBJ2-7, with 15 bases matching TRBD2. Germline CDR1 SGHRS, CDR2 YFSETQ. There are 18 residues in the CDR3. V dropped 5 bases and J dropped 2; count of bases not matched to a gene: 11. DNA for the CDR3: TGCGCCAGCAGTAGGGAGTCGAGGACTAGCGGGGGGGCCTACGAGCAGTACGTC. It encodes CASSRESRTSGGAYEQYV.

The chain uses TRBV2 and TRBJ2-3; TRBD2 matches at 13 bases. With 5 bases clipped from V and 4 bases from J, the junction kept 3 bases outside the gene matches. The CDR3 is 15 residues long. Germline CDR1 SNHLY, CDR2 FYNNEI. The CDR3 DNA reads TGTGCCAGCAGTCCCACTAGCGGGGGGGCAGATACGCAGTATTTT. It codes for CASSPTSGGADTQYF.

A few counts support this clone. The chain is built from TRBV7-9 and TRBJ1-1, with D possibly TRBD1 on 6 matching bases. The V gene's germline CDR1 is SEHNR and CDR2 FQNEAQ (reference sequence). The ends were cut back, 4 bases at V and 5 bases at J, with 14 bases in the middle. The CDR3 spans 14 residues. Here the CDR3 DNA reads TGTGCCAGCAGCTGGGACGGGGGGCTTACTGAAGCTTTCTTT. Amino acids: CASSWDGGLTEAFF.

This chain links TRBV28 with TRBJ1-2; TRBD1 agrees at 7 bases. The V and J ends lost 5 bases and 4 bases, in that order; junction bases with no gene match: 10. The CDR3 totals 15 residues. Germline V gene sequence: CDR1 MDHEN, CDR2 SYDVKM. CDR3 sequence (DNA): TGTGCCAGCAGTGAACAGGGGCGCGGTGGCTATGGCTACACCTTC. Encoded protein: CASSEQGRGGYGYTF.

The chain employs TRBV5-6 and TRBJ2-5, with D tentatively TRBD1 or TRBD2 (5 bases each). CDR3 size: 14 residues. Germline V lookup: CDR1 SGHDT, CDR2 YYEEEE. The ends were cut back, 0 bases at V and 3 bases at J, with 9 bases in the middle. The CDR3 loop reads CASSLAGTEETQYF. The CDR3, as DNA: TGTGCCAGCAGCTTGGCCGGGACGGAAGAGACCCAGTACTTC.

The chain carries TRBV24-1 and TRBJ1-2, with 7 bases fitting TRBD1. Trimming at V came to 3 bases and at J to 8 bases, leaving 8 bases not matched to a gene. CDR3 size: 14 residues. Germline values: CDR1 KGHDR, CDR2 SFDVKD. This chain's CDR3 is CATSDPTGNRGYTF. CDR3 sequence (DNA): TGTGCCACCAGTGATCCGACAGGGAACCGAGGCTACACCTTC.

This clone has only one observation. CDR3 region: CASSPMGGINEKLFF. As DNA, the CDR3 is TGTGCCAGCAGCCCGATGGGGGGGATAAATGAAAAACTGTTTTTT. The V call is TRBV5-6, the J call TRBJ1-4; TRBD1 is a possible D gene (5 bases). The CDR3 is made up of 15 amino acids. Per the germline V gene, CDR1 is SGHDT and CDR2 is YYEEEE. The V and J ends lost 4 bases and 5 bases respectively, with 15 bases between them.

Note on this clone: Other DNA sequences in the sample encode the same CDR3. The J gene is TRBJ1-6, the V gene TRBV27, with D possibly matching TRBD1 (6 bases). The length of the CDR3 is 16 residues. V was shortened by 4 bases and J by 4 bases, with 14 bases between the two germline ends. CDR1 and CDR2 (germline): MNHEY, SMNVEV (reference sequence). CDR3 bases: TGTGCCAGCAGTTCCGCGGGACACCGATATAATTCACCCCTCCACTTT. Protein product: CASSSAGHRYNSPLHF.

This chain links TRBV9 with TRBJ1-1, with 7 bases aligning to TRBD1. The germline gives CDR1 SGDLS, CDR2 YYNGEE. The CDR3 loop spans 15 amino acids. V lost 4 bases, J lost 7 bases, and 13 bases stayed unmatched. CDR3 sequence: CASSYLPGTVNEAFF. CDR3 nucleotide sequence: TGTGCCAGCAGCTATCTGCCCGGGACAGTGAATGAAGCTTTCTTT.

Here the CDR3 DNA reads TGTGCCAGCAGTTACCCCGGACAGGGGGCGGAAGCTTTCTTT. Encoded protein: CASSYPGQGAEAFF. V gene TRBV6-5 combines with J gene TRBJ1-1, with 11 bases identical to TRBD1. J lost 8 bases, V lost 2 bases, and 4 bases had no gene match. The germline gives CDR1 MNHEY, CDR2 SVGAGI. The CDR3 has 14 residues.

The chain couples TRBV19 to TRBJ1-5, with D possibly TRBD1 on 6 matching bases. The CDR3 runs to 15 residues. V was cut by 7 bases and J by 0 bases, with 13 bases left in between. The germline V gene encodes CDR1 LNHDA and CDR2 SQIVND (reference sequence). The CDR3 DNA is TGTGCCAGTAAGGCAGGGGAGTATAGCAATCAGCCCCAGCATTTT. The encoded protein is CASKAGEYSNQPQHF.

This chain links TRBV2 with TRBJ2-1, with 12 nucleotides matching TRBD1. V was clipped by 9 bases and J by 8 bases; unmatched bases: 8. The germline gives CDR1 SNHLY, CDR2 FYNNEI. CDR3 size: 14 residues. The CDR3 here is CARSPGQGADEQFF. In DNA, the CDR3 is TGTGCCAGAAGTCCGGGACAGGGGGCGGATGAGCAGTTCTTC.

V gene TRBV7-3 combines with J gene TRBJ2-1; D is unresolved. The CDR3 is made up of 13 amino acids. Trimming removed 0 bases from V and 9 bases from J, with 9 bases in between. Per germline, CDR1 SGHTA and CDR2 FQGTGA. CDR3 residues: CASSLTVPGEQFF. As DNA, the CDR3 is TGTGCCAGCAGCTTAACGGTTCCCGGTGAGCAGTTCTTC.

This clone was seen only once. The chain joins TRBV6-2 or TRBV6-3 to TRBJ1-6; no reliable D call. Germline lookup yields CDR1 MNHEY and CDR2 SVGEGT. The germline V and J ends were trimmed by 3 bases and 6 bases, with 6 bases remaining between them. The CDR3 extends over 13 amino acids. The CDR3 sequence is CASSYITNSPLHF. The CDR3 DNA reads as TGTGCCAGCAGTTATATAACTAATTCACCCCTCCACTTT.

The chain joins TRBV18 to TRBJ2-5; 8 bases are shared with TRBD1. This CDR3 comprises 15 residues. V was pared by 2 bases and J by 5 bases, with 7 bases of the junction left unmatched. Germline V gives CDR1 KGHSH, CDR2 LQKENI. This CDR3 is CASSPYGQGRETQYF. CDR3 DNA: TGTGCCAGCTCACCATACGGACAGGGCCGGGAGACCCAGTACTTC.